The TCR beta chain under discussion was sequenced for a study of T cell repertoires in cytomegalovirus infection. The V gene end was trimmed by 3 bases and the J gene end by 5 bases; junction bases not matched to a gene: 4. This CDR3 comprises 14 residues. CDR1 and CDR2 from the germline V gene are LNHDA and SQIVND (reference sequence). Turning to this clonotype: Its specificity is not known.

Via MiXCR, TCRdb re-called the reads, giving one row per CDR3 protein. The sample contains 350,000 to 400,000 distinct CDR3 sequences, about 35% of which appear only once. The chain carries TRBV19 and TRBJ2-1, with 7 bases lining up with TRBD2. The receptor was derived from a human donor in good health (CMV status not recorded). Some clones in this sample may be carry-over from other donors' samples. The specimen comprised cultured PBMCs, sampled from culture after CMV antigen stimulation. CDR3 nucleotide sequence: TGTGCCAGTAGTATCCAGCGGGGCAACAATGAGCAGTTCTTC. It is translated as CASSIQRGNNEQFF. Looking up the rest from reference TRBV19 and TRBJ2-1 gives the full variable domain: DGGITQSPKYLFRKEGQNVTLSCEQNLNHDAMYWYRQDPGQGLRLIYYSQIVNDFQKGDIAEGYSVSREKKESFPLTVTSAQKNPTAFYLCASSIQRGNNEQFFGPGTRLTVL.